This TCR beta chain derives from a study of PD-1 blockade in classical Hodgkin lymphoma. Findings of the study overall: Exclusion applied to patients who initiated nivolumab less than 1 year following ASCT.

TCRdb's table, derived via immunoSEQ multiplex PCR, lists solely in-frame clones and lacks some. The sample gives 30,000 or so clones, around 90% of which show up once; 0.2% to 0.3% is in the top ten. Deletions cut 3 bases from V and 3 bases from J, with 12 bases between. Germline CDR1 reads GTSNPN; CDR2 reads SVGIG (reference sequence). CDR3 size: 13 residues. In the case of this clone: The antigen is not known.

No patient escaped relapse after autologous stem cell transplantation, and brentuximab vedotin exposure varied. Thawed PBMCs were the source of CD4+ T cells, purified by magnetic negative selection. This specimen was CD4+ T cells from blood, taken at baseline. This chain connects TRBV30 to TRBJ2-7, with D perhaps TRBD2 (6 bases). The source of this sequence is a human donor with classical Hodgkin lymphoma. The CDR3: CAWSRDSIYEQYF. For the CDR3, the DNA is TGTGCCTGGAGCCGGGACTCAATCTACGAGCAGTACTTC.